In this sample, the clone carrying this T cell receptor (beta chain) turned up many times. Its antigen is not identified. CDR3 length: 13 residues. V was cut by 4 bases and J by 4 bases, with 10 bases left in between. Germline V lookup: CDR1 MNHNS, CDR2 SASEGT. This sample was included in a study of T cells in Graves' hyperthyroidism and ophthalmopathy. Study observations and caveats: Most clonotypes expanded in thyroid above 0.001 were likewise present in blood.

Exclusions: uncontrolled infection, other autoimmune disease, pregnancy, lactation. Amplified regions were TCR beta CDR3 sequences from RNA transcripts. The HTBI primer set was used in a first-round RT-PCR of the TCR CDR3. TCRdb re-called the multiplex PCR reads with MiXCR, one entry per CDR3 protein. This table holds a few hundred thousand distinct CDR3 sequences, roughly 15% found once. The V gene is TRBV6-1, the J gene TRBJ1-2; D is uncertain. The material sequenced was blood. This clonotype originated in a woman between 40 and 50 years old with Graves' hyperthyroidism. For the CDR3, the DNA is TGTGCCAGCAGTGTCGCGGCCAGCTATGGCTACACCTTC. This gives the protein CASSVAASYGYTF.